The 11 T cell receptor beta chains reported below all come from one sample, sequenced in a study of blood T cell repertoires in COVID-19. Some clones are missing from TCRdb's copy, which holds only in-frame ones; the method was immunoSEQ multiplex PCR. The table lists 61,000 or so clones, roughly 84% of them singletons. What was sequenced was peripheral blood. These receptors were taken from a woman in her sixties or seventies with acute or convalescent COVID-19.

The chain joins TRBV12-2 to TRBJ1-3; the table assigns TRBD1, which was not confirmed against the DNA. TRBV12-2 is listed as a pseudogene. This CDR3 is 18 amino acids long. The CDR3 region has the DNA TGTGCAAGTCGCTTAGCGAGCCCCACAGAGATCCCTGGAAACACCATATATTTT. It translates to CASRLASPTEIPGNTIYF.

This sequence joins TRBV7-9 and TRBJ1-3; the D is unclear. The ends were cut back, 7 bases at V and 4 bases at J, with 11 bases in the middle. The CDR3 loop spans 13 amino acids. The germline V gene has CDR1 SEHNR and CDR2 FQNEAQ (reference sequence). Here the CDR3 reads CASNRVSGNTIYF. The CDR3 DNA follows: TGTGCCAGCAACCGCGTGTCCGGAAACACCATATATTTT. The whole variable domain, remainder taken from reference TRBV7-9 and TRBJ1-3, is DTGVSQNPRHKITKRGQNVTFRCDPISEHNRLYWYRQTLGQGPEFLTYFQNEAQLEKSRLLSDRFSAERPKGSFSTLEIQRTEQGDSAMYLCASNRVSGNTIYFGEGSWLTVV.

The J gene is TRBJ1-1, the V gene TRBV18, with TRBD1 matching over 10 bases. V shed 3 bases, J shed 9 bases, and the junction held 7 bases outside the gene matches. The CDR3 loop spans 14 amino acids. Germline CDR1 KGHSH, CDR2 LQKENI. CDR3 in DNA: TGTGCCAGCTCACCGGGGACAGGGGACCCTAAAGCTTTCTTT. As protein: CASSPGTGDPKAFF.

Note on this clone: A much larger clone lies a single base off, so this may be a read error. The rearrangement joins TRBV27 to TRBJ2-5; 12 bases line up with TRBD2. Losses at the gene ends were 3 bases for V and 4 bases for J; bases not matched to a gene: 6. In germline, CDR1 is MNHEY, CDR2 SMNVEV (reference sequence). This CDR3 contains 16 residues. The CDR3 loop is CASSFLAGGLRETQYF. For the CDR3, the DNA is TGTGCCAGCAGTTTTCTAGCGGGGGGGCTCAGAGAGACCCAGTACTTC.

The chain uses TRBV6-6 and TRBJ2-1; the match to TRBD2 covers 15 bases. CDR1 is MNHNY, CDR2 SVGAGI, per germline (reference sequence). CDR3 length equals 16 residues. V trimming: 5 bases; J trimming: 8 bases; junction bases outside the gene matches: 7. As DNA, the CDR3 is TGTGCCAGCAGTCCCGGGACTAGCGGGGGGTGGGATGAGCAGTTCTTC. Its protein is CASSPGTSGGWDEQFF.

V usage is TRBV9 and J usage is TRBJ1-3; D is possibly TRBD1 (5 bases). Between the trimmed V and J ends, which lost 3 bases and 4 bases, there was a span of 11 bases. The CDR3 extends over 14 amino acids. In germline, CDR1 is SGDLS, CDR2 YYNGEE. The CDR3 bases are TGTGCCAGCAGCGGCGACAGATTGGGAAACACCATATATTTT. Translation: CASSGDRLGNTIYF.

This clone was found a few times. V gene TRBV5-1 combines with J gene TRBJ1-1; TRBD1 might be the D (6 bases). The germline gives CDR1 SGHRS, CDR2 YFSETQ. V was trimmed by 0 bases and J by 0 bases, leaving 12 bases between them. The CDR3 runs to 16 residues. CDR3 sequence (DNA): TGCGCCAGCAGCTTGGCTACCGGGACAATGAACACTGAAGCTTTCTTT. This sequence encodes CASSLATGTMNTEAFF.

J is TRBJ1-2 and V is TRBV2; 8 nucleotides match TRBD1. Germline CDR1 SNHLY, CDR2 FYNNEI. This CDR3 comprises 15 residues. Trimming removed 6 bases from V and 2 bases from J; junction bases left unmatched: 8. This CDR3 is CASRKETGENYGYTF. CDR3 bases: TGTGCCAGCAGGAAAGAGACAGGGGAGAACTATGGCTACACCTTC. The full variable domain, in which reference TRBV2 and TRBJ1-2 provide the parts outside the CDR3, is EPEVTQTPSHQVTQMGQEVILRCVPISNHLYFYWYRQILGQKVEFLVSFYNNEISEKSEIFDDQFSVERPDGSNFTLKIRSTKLEDSAMYFCASRKETGENYGYTFGSGTRLTVV.

J is TRBJ2-7 and V is TRBV6-6, with TRBD1 identical over 7 bases. Germline-derived CDR1 and CDR2 are MNHNY and SVGAGI (reference sequence). The CDR3 extends over 14 amino acids. V shed 6 bases, J shed 1 base, and the junction held 6 bases outside the gene matches. CDR3 region: CASRPGTVSYEQYF. In nucleotides, the CDR3 is TGTGCCAGCAGGCCCGGGACAGTTTCCTACGAGCAGTACTTC.

The chain recombines TRBV9 with TRBJ2-5, with 13 bases matching TRBD2. Germline-derived CDR1 and CDR2 are SGDLS and YYNGEE. The CDR3 loop spans 16 amino acids. J lost 5 bases, V lost 4 bases, and 8 bases had no gene match. The CDR3 sequence: CASSSTSGGGWETQYF. For the CDR3, the DNA is TGTGCCAGCAGCAGTACTAGCGGGGGGGGCTGGGAGACCCAGTACTTC.

The chain links TRBV6-6 to TRBJ1-1; tentatively, D is TRBD1 (6 bases). Trimming removed 6 bases at V and 3 bases at J, with 14 bases between. Germline V gene sequence: CDR1 MNHNY, CDR2 SVGAGI (reference sequence). CDR3 size: 14 residues. The CDR3: CASRLQGWDTEAFF. The CDR3 coding sequence is TGTGCCAGCAGACTACAGGGCTGGGACACTGAAGCTTTCTTT.